Each of the 28 T cell receptor beta chains below was sequenced from the same sample in a study of TIL therapy for anti-PD-1-resistant metastatic lung cancer (dated by TCRdb to the early 2020s). The sample's time point, from its label and the paper: pre-treatment sample, taken before nivolumab and TIL therapy. TCR beta CDR3 regions were amplified from genomic DNA by bias-controlled multiplex PCR with the immunoSEQ v3 hsTCRB kit. TCRdb provides this immuneACCESS table in a form limited to in-frame rearrangements. Some clones are lacking; in checked studies, under half of them reflect an unresolved V gene, and why the rest are absent is not known. In all, the sample holds 52,000 or so clones, and 75% to 85% of those were seen once. The ten largest account for about 2.8% of the sample. Source: blood, taken at baseline. The receptors shown here come from a person between 25 and 80 years old with non-small cell lung cancer.

The rearrangement uses TRBV21-1 and TRBJ2-7; TRBD2 is the table's D call and was not checked against the DNA. TRBV21-1 is termed a pseudogene. The CDR3 covers 16 residues. The chain's CDR3 is CASSKEVAGGGHEQYF. CDR3 DNA sequence: TGTGCCAGCAGCAAAGAAGTAGCGGGAGGGGGCCACGAGCAGTACTTC.

This chain joins TRBV4-3 and TRBJ2-5; a possible D gene is TRBD1 (6 bases). Germline V gives CDR1 LGHNA, CDR2 YSLEER. This CDR3 spans 16 amino acids. The germline V and J ends were trimmed by 0 bases and 6 bases, with 17 bases remaining between them. The CDR3 loop reads CASSQDRDTRGKTQYF. The CDR3 DNA sequence: TGCGCCAGCAGCCAAGACCGGGACACCCGAGGGAAGACCCAGTACTTC.

The chain recombines TRBV11-2 with TRBJ2-3; TRBD1 agrees at 7 bases. This CDR3 has 15 amino acids. Germline V lookup: CDR1 SGHAT, CDR2 FQNNGV. Trimming took 3 bases from V and 3 from J; bases not matched to a gene: 6. The DNA of the CDR3 is TGTGCCAGCAGCTTTAAGGGGGCAGGGACAGATACGCAGTATTTT. It is translated as CASSFKGAGTDTQYF.

The V call is TRBV7-2, the J call TRBJ2-7; D might be TRBD1 (6 bases). With 2 bases removed from V and 2 bases from J, the gap between germline ends came to 7 bases. Germline CDR1 is SGHTA and CDR2 is FQGNSA. The CDR3 has 13 residues. CDR3 bases: TGTGCCAGCAGCTTACAGGGGCCCTACGAGCAGTACTTC. The encoded protein is CASSLQGPYEQYF.

As DNA, the CDR3 is TGTGCCAGCAGTGCCCGTGGTGCGGGAGGCTACAATGAGCAGTTCTTC. Residues: CASSARGAGGYNEQFF. This chain links TRBV7-8 with TRBJ2-1; the match to TRBD2 covers 8 bases. The V segment lost 6 bases and the J segment 3 bases; nucleotides outside the gene matches: 10. Germline V CDR1 and CDR2: SGHVS, FQNEAQ. The CDR3 contains 16 residues.

The rearrangement uses TRBV19 and TRBJ2-6; D gene ambiguous. This CDR3 has 15 residues. V was trimmed by 6 bases and J by 4 bases, leaving 13 bases between them. The V gene's germline CDR1 is LNHDA and CDR2 SQIVND (reference sequence). CDR3 DNA sequence: TGTGCCAGTAGAGAAGCTGCCGCGGGGGCCAACGTCCTGACTTTC. Its translation is CASREAAAGANVLTF. Based on the CDR3 plus reference TRBV19 and TRBJ2-6, the full variable domain is DGGITQSPKYLFRKEGQNVTLSCEQNLNHDAMYWYRQDPGQGLRLIYYSQIVNDFQKGDIAEGYSVSREKKESFPLTVTSAQKNPTAFYLCASREAAAGANVLTFGAGSRLTVL.

This sequence joins TRBV28 and TRBJ2-3, with TRBD2 matching 10 bases. The CDR3 runs to 15 residues. V was pared by 6 bases and J by 1 base, with 4 bases of the junction left unmatched. The germline CDR1 and CDR2 sequences are MDHEN and SYDVKM. In DNA form, the CDR3 reads TGTGCCAGCAGATTTACTAGCGGGGGCACAGATACGCAGTATTTT. This gives the protein CASRFTSGGTDTQYF.

V gene TRBV27 combines with J gene TRBJ2-2; 11 nucleotides line up with TRBD2. This CDR3 is 18 amino acids long. Germline CDR1 is MNHEY and CDR2 is SMNVEV (reference sequence). With V trimmed by 5 bases and J by 1 base, 9 bases remained unmatched. This CDR3 reads CASSHTPGLAGNTGELFF. The CDR3 nucleotides read TGTGCCAGCAGTCATACTCCCGGACTAGCGGGGAACACCGGGGAGCTGTTTTTT.

The J gene is TRBJ2-7, the V gene TRBV7-2, with TRBD1 matching over 12 bases. Trimming removed 4 bases from V and 6 bases from J; junction bases left unmatched: 10. There are 16 residues in the CDR3. The germline gives CDR1 SGHTA, CDR2 FQGNSA. The CDR3 spells CASSSSGTGGLVEQYF. In nucleotides, the CDR3 is TGTGCCAGCAGCTCATCCGGGACAGGGGGCTTAGTCGAGCAGTACTTC.

This clone has only a few counts. V and J are TRBV6-5 and TRBJ2-2, with 9 positions matching TRBD2. The CDR3 is 15 amino acids. The V and J ends lost 2 bases and 6 bases, in that order; junction bases with no gene match: 4. CDR1 and CDR2 (germline): MNHEY, SVGAGI. The CDR3 spells CASSYGGGAAGELFF. CDR3 bases: TGTGCCAGCAGTTACGGCGGGGGGGCGGCCGGGGAGCTGTTTTTT.

The CDR3 here is CASSHGLAEGGNEQFF. Here the CDR3 DNA reads TGCGCCAGCAGCCACGGACTAGCGGAGGGGGGGAATGAGCAGTTCTTC. This rearrangement joins TRBV5-1 to TRBJ2-1; 10 bases fit TRBD2. Germline V CDR1 and CDR2: SGHRS, YFSETQ. The CDR3 has 16 residues. The J segment lost 7 bases and the V segment lost 4 bases, leaving 11 bases of the junction unmatched. Full variable domain (missing parts from reference TRBV5-1 and TRBJ2-1): KAGVTQTPRYLIKTRGQQVTLSCSPISGHRSVSWYQQTPGQGLQFLFEYFSETQRNKGNFPGRFSGRQFSNSRSEMNVSTLELGDSALYLCASSHGLAEGGNEQFFGPGTRLTVL.

This clone has more than one count but fewer than ten. Other nucleotide sequences in the sample specify the same CDR3. The V and J genes are TRBV10-3 and TRBJ2-7, with TRBD1 identical over 9 bases. V shed 4 bases, J shed 5 bases, and the junction held 9 bases outside the gene matches. Germline assignment: CDR1 ENHRY and CDR2 SYGVKD. This CDR3 comprises 15 residues. CDR3 nucleotide sequence: TGTGCCATCAGTGTTCTCGGGACAGGGTCCCACGAGCAGTACTTC. As protein: CAISVLGTGSHEQYF.

The chain has TRBV14 and TRBJ1-1; D unresolved. The CDR3 consists of 12 residues. CDR1 SGHDN and CDR2 FVKESK come from the germline V gene. Between the trimmed V and J ends, which lost 4 bases and 5 bases, there was a span of 8 bases. This CDR3 reads CASSPLGTEAFF. The CDR3, as DNA: TGTGCCAGCAGCCCCCTCGGTACTGAAGCTTTCTTT.

The chain couples TRBV6-5 to TRBJ2-7; weak D call: TRBD1 (5 bases). The V and J ends lost 0 bases and 1 base respectively, with 10 bases between them. The CDR3 is 15 residues long. The germline V gene encodes CDR1 MNHEY and CDR2 SVGAGI. The CDR3 spells CASSYSTVGSYEQYF. Written as DNA, the CDR3 is TGTGCCAGCAGTTACTCGACAGTTGGGTCCTACGAGCAGTACTTC.

V gene TRBV5-5 combines with J gene TRBJ1-1; 8 positions match TRBD1. The V gene end was trimmed by 2 bases and the J gene end by 1 base; junction bases not matched to a gene: 4. Germline CDR1 SGHKS, CDR2 YYEKEE (reference sequence). This CDR3 has 15 amino acids. In DNA, the CDR3 is TGTGCCAGCAGCTTATGGACAGGGCAGAACACTGAAGCTTTCTTT. Translated, it gives CASSLWTGQNTEAFF.

The J gene is TRBJ2-5, the V gene TRBV19, with 9 bases matching TRBD2. V was pared by 3 bases and J by 5 bases, with 10 bases of the junction left unmatched. This CDR3 is 16 amino acids long. Germline V CDR1 and CDR2: LNHDA, SQIVND (reference sequence). This CDR3 reads CASSIGSGGKGETQYF. CDR3 coding DNA: TGTGCCAGTAGTATTGGTAGCGGGGGAAAGGGGGAGACCCAGTACTTC.

The CDR3 protein is CAHGSGTNTGELFF. In nucleotides, the CDR3 is TGTGCCCATGGGAGCGGTACGAACACCGGGGAGCTGTTTTTT. V is TRBV6-6 and J is TRBJ2-2; D perhaps matches TRBD2 (5 bases). CDR1 is MNHNY, CDR2 SVGAGI, per germline (reference sequence). V lost 11 bases and J 0 bases, leaving 13 bases between the germline ends. There are 14 residues in the CDR3.

The CDR3 here is CAWSLRRTNEKLFF. Written as DNA, the CDR3 is TGTGCCTGGAGTCTGAGGAGAACTAATGAAAAACTGTTTTTT. The J gene is TRBJ1-4, the V gene TRBV30; D not resolved. The CDR3 extends over 14 amino acids. From germline, CDR1 is GTSNPN and CDR2 SVGIG (reference sequence). V was shortened by 2 bases and J by 1 base, with 8 bases between the two germline ends.

V usage is TRBV5-1 and J usage is TRBJ2-1; maybe TRBD2 (6 bases). CDR1 is SGHRS, CDR2 YFSETQ, per germline. The length of the CDR3 is 14 residues. V was clipped by 4 bases and J by 6 bases, with 14 bases between them. CDR3 sequence reads: CASSPEEGRNEQFF. In DNA, the CDR3 is TGCGCCAGCAGCCCGGAGGAGGGTCGCAATGAGCAGTTCTTC.

The J gene is TRBJ2-5, the V gene TRBV7-8; TRBD2 matches at 7 bases. Per germline, CDR1 SGHVS and CDR2 FQNEAQ. This CDR3 has 16 residues. The junction had 12 bases not matched to a gene; V was cut back by 5 bases and J by 3 bases. The CDR3 nucleotides read TGTGCCAGCAGCCCCCGGTTAGGGGAGGGAGAAGAGACCCAGTACTTC. Translation: CASSPRLGEGEETQYF.

In this sample, this clone turned up once. The rearrangement uses TRBV11-2 and TRBJ1-1, with a possible D match to TRBD1 (6 bases). The CDR3 is 15 amino acids. Trimming stripped 1 base from V and 5 bases from J, with 14 bases between. Germline assignment: CDR1 SGHAT and CDR2 FQNNGV. The CDR3 spells CASSLAYRGATEAFF. CDR3 DNA: TGTGCCAGCAGCTTAGCTTATCGGGGGGCTACTGAAGCTTTCTTT.

A few counts support this clone. J is TRBJ2-3 and V is TRBV15; 10 bases agree with TRBD2. Germline lookup yields CDR1 LNHNV and CDR2 YYDKDF (reference sequence). V dropped 2 bases and J dropped 6; count of bases not matched to a gene: 11. CDR3 length: 17 amino acids. CDR3 bases: TGTGCCACCAGCAGACCCTCCCAGCGGGGGGGCAGGGATACGCAGTATTTT. This gives the protein CATSRPSQRGGRDTQYF.

This sequence joins TRBV5-1 and TRBJ1-4, with D unresolved. The V end was cut by 2 bases, the J end by 8 bases, with 7 bases between. This CDR3 contains 12 residues. Germline V lookup: CDR1 SGHRS, CDR2 YFSETQ. The CDR3 DNA sequence: TGCGCCAGCAGCTTCATTGGAGAAAAACTGTTTTTT. It yields the protein CASSFIGEKLFF.

This clone was found once. The rearrangement links TRBV4-2 to TRBJ2-2; TRBD1 or TRBD2 may be the D gene (6 bases each). V shed 4 bases and J shed 5 bases, with 17 bases lying between them. CDR3 length: 16 amino acids. Looked up from germline, CDR1 is LGHNA and CDR2 is YNFKEQ. The CDR3 DNA sequence: TGTGCCAGCAGCCTAGACACGGGGGCTGAAACCGGGGAGCTGTTTTTT. Protein sequence: CASSLDTGAETGELFF.

The chain employs TRBV18 and TRBJ2-2; the match to TRBD1 covers 7 bases. CDR1 is KGHSH and CDR2 is LQKENI in the germline V gene. The CDR3 covers 16 residues. Unmatched junction bases numbered 6, after V lost 3 bases and J lost 2 bases. For the CDR3, the DNA is TGTGCCAGCTCACCGAGGACAGGAGTAAACACCGGGGAGCTGTTTTTT. Protein sequence: CASSPRTGVNTGELFF.

The chain combines TRBV7-3 with TRBJ2-3, with D possibly matching TRBD1 (6 bases). CDR3 length: 14 residues. CDR1 SGHTA and CDR2 FQGTGA come from the germline V gene. The V end was cut by 3 bases, the J end by 2 bases, with 9 bases between. CDR3 sequence reads: CASSFTGFTDTQYF. CDR3 in DNA: TGTGCCAGCAGCTTTACAGGGTTCACAGATACGCAGTATTTT.

The chain carries TRBV27 and TRBJ2-3; TRBD2 aligns across 10 bases. The CDR3 covers 16 residues. Germline CDR1 reads MNHEY; CDR2 reads SMNVEV (reference sequence). J lost 0 bases, V lost 6 bases, and 6 bases had no gene match. The CDR3 nucleotides read TGTGCCAGCAGACTAGCGGGGTGGTCTAGCACAGATACGCAGTATTTT. Translating gives CASRLAGWSSTDTQYF.

The chain joins TRBV29-1 to TRBJ2-3; 11 bases fit TRBD2. The junction had 9 bases not matched to a gene; V was cut back by 0 bases and J by 4 bases. CDR1 SQVTM and CDR2 ANQGSEA come from the germline V gene. The CDR3 is 17 amino acids. The CDR3 loop is CSVEDELAGGVADTQYF. CDR3 DNA sequence: TGCAGCGTTGAAGACGAGCTAGCGGGAGGTGTAGCAGATACGCAGTATTTT.